This T cell receptor beta chain was recovered during a study of control samples from healthy donors and cancer patients. Germline V gives CDR1 SGHVS, CDR2 FNYEAQ. The CDR3 spans 15 residues. V lost 5 bases to trimming and J lost 7 bases, with 17 bases between them. Produced via immunoSEQ multiplex PCR; TCRdb's table is partial and in-frame only. The sample carries roughly 120,000 clones, over 75% recorded once. The count of this clone is one. This clonotype was obtained from a woman in her fifties or sixties with colorectal cancer. Sequences were obtained from PBMCs. V is TRBV7-6 and J is TRBJ2-2; possible D gene TRBD2, 6 bases. CDR3 sequence (DNA): TGTGCCAGCAGCCTCGTCGGAGGGTCAGTCGGGGAGCTGTTTTTT. Its protein product is CASSLVGGSVGELFF.